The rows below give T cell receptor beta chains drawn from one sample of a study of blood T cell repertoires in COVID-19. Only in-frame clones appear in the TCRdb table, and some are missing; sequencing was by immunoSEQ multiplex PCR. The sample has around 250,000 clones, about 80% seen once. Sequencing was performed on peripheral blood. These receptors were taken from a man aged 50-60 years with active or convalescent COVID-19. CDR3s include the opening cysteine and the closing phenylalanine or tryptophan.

CDR3 protein: CASTRDRGSYTF
V gene: TRBV6-5
J gene: TRBJ1-2

CDR3 protein: CASSWLADSDTQYF
V gene: TRBV19
J gene: TRBJ2-3

CDR3 protein: CASSPGEGAYEQYF
V gene: TRBV4-3
J gene: TRBJ2-7

CDR3 protein: CASSEDTLSYEQYF
V gene: TRBV2
J gene: TRBJ2-7

CDR3 protein: CASSWAGLDTEAFF
V gene: TRBV11-2
J gene: TRBJ1-1

CDR3 protein: CASSPGDRGLQETQYF
V gene: TRBV7-2
J gene: TRBJ2-5

CDR3 protein: CASSQGRRGSTDTQYF
V gene: TRBV4-2
J gene: TRBJ2-3

CDR3 protein: CAWSSEQGNSPLHF
V gene: TRBV30
J gene: TRBJ1-6

CDR3 protein: CASSQVYGSLETQYF
V gene: TRBV3-1/TRBV3-2
J gene: TRBJ2-5

CDR3 protein: CASSPSTGENIQYF
V gene: TRBV18
J gene: TRBJ2-4

CDR3 protein: CASSPLGLAGGVHPFGEQYF
V gene: TRBV4-1
J gene: TRBJ2-7

CDR3 protein: CASSAVPPSRGQETQYF
V gene: TRBV2
J gene: TRBJ2-5

CDR3 protein: CASSQAAGTGSKNIQYF
V gene: TRBV4-2
J gene: TRBJ2-4

CDR3 protein: CASSVEGQRNQPQHF
V gene: TRBV9
J gene: TRBJ1-5

CDR3 protein: CASSVSRGNTGELFF
V gene: TRBV9
J gene: TRBJ2-2

CDR3 protein: CASSRTSGGSYEQYF
V gene: TRBV2
J gene: TRBJ2-7

CDR3 protein: CSVETPSFNYGYTF
V gene: TRBV29-1
J gene: TRBJ1-2

CDR3 protein: CASKRDRGNGYTF
V gene: TRBV6-5
J gene: TRBJ1-2

CDR3 protein: CASSSSPGQSSGANVLTF
V gene: TRBV5-4
J gene: TRBJ2-6

CDR3 protein: CATSRARGEQYF
V gene: TRBV15
J gene: TRBJ2-7

CDR3 protein: CASSLLAGGTDTQYF
V gene: TRBV27
J gene: TRBJ2-3

CDR3 protein: CASSPGLGTEAFF
V gene: TRBV3-1/TRBV3-2
J gene: TRBJ1-1

CDR3 protein: CASSPRTDTQYF
V gene: TRBV13
J gene: TRBJ2-3

CDR3 protein: CASSEGGTSGGTDTQYF
V gene: TRBV3-1/TRBV3-2
J gene: TRBJ2-3

CDR3 protein: CASSMLALNQPQHF
V gene: TRBV19
J gene: TRBJ1-5

CDR3 protein: CSASSGRSAEAFF
V gene: TRBV20-1
J gene: TRBJ1-1

CDR3 protein: CASRGGGTEAFF
V gene: TRBV28
J gene: TRBJ1-1

CDR3 protein: CASSPWGTNYNEQFF
V gene: TRBV27
J gene: TRBJ2-1

CDR3 protein: CASSPGDGQGAETQYF
V gene: TRBV25-1
J gene: TRBJ2-5

CDR3 protein: CASSPLGGALDTQYF
V gene: TRBV7-6
J gene: TRBJ2-3

CDR3 protein: CASSTFRDRGRQPQHF
V gene: TRBV28
J gene: TRBJ1-5